This entry concerns a single TCR beta chain. This record comes from a study of T cell changes during pregnancy in multiple sclerosis. This CDR3 contains 16 residues. V shed 1 base and J 1 base; nucleotides not matched to a gene: 7. Germline V CDR1 and CDR2: SGHVS, FQNEAQ. Measured with immunoSEQ multiplex PCR; TCRdb has only the in-frame clones, and not every one. The sample comprises 35,000 or so clones, about 89% of which are singletons, and about 11% rests with the top ten. Specimen: CD8+ T cells from peripheral blood mononuclear cells, collected in the third trimester of pregnancy. The V call is TRBV7-8, the J call TRBJ2-7; TRBD2 matches at 7 bases. The sequence was collected from a female donor with multiple sclerosis, enrolled in a pregnancy study. For the CDR3, the DNA is TGTGCCAGCAGCTTAGAATCTAGCGGAGAATCCTACGAGCAGTACTTC. Its protein is CASSLESSGESYEQYF.